This T cell receptor beta chain was recorded in a study of blood T cell repertoires in COVID-19. Across the study: Collection of acute and convalescent COVID-19 samples took place in the United States, Italy and Spain. From T cells, B-cell-depleted T cells, or PBMCs came the material, which was cDNA or gDNA.

Participant-given clinical history determined each cohort assignment. V was clipped by 4 bases and J by 1 base, with 16 bases between them. This CDR3 is 16 amino acids long. Germline V gene data show CDR1 as LGHDT and CDR2 as YNNKEL (reference sequence). Assay used: immunoSEQ multiplex PCR; TCRdb lists only in-frame clones, some missing. The sample carries hundreds of thousands of clones, about 80% recorded once. This TCR derives from a woman aged 45 to 65 who had been exposed to COVID-19. V usage is TRBV3-1 (or the pseudogene TRBV3-2) and J usage is TRBJ2-5; D might be TRBD1 (5 bases). The material sequenced was PBMCs or T cells enriched from blood (not recorded which). CDR3 amino acids: CASSRRGNPSQETQYF. For the CDR3, the DNA is TGTGCCAGCAGCCGAAGGGGTAACCCGTCCCAAGAGACCCAGTACTTC.